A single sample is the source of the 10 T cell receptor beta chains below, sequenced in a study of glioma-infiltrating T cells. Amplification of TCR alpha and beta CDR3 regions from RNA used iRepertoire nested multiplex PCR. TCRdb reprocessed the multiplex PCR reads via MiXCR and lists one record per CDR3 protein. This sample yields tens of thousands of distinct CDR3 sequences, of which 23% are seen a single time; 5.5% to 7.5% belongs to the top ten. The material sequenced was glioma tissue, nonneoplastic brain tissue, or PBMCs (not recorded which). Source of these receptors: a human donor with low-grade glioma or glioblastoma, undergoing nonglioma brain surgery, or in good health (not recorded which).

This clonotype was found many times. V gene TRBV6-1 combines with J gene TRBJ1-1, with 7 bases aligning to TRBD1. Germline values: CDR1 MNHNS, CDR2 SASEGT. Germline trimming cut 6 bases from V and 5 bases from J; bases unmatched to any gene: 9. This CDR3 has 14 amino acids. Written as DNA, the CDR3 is TGTGCCAGCAGGAGAACAGGGGTAAGGACTGAAGCTTTCTTT. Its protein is CASRRTGVRTEAFF.

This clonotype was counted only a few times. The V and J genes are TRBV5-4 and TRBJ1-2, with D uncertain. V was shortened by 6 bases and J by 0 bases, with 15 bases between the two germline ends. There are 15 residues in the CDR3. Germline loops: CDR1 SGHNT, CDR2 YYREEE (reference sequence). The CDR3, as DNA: TGTGCCAGCAACCTGGATCGGTTAACTAACTATGGCTACACCTTC. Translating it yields CASNLDRLTNYGYTF.

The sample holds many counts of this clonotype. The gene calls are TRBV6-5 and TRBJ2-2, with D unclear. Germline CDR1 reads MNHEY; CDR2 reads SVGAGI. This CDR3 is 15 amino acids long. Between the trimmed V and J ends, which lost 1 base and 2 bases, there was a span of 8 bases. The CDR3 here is CASSYFGPNTGELFF. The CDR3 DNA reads TGTGCCAGCAGTTACTTCGGGCCCAACACCGGGGAGCTGTTTTTT.

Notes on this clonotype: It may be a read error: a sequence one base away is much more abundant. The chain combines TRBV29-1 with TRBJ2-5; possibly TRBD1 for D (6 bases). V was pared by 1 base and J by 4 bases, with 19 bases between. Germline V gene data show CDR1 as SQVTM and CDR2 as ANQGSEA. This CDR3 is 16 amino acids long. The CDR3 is CSVEAGPSRGRETQYF. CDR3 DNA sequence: TGCAGCGTTGAAGCAGGGCCCAGCAGGGGAAGAGAGACCCAGTACTTC.

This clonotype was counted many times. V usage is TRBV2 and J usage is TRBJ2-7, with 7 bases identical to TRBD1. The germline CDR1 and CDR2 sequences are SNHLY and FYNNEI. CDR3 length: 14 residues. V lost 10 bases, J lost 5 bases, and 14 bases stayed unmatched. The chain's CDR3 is CAIPVWTGNDEQYF. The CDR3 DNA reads TGTGCCATCCCGGTATGGACAGGAAATGACGAGCAGTACTTC.

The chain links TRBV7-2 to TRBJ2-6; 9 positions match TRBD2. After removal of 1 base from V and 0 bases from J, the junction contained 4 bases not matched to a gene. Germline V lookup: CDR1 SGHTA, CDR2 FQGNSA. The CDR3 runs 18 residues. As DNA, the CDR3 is TGTGCCAGCAGCTTAGTCCCTAGCGGGGTCTCTGGGGCCAACGTCCTGACTTTC. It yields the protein CASSLVPSGVSGANVLTF.

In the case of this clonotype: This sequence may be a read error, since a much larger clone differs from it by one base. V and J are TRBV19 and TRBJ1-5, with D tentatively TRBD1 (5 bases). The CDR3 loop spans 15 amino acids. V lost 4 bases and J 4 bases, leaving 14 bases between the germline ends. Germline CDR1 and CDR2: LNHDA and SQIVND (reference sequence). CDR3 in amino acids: CASSRTHFINQPQHF. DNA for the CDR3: TGTGCCAGTAGTAGGACACATTTCATTAATCAGCCCCAGCATTTT.

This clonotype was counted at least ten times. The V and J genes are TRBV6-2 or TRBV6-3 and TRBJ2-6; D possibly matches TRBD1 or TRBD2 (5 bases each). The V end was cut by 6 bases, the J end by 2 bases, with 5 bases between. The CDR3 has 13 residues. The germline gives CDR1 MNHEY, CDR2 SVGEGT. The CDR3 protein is CASRGAGANVLTF. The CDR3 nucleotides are TGTGCCAGCAGGGGGGCTGGGGCCAACGTCCTGACTTTC.

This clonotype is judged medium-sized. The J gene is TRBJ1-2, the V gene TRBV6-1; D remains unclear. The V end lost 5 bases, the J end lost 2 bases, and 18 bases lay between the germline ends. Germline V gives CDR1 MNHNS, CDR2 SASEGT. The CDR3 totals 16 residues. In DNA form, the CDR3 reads TGTGCCAGCAGTCCCGTTGGAGGACGGAACAACTATGGCTACACCTTC. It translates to CASSPVGGRNNYGYTF.

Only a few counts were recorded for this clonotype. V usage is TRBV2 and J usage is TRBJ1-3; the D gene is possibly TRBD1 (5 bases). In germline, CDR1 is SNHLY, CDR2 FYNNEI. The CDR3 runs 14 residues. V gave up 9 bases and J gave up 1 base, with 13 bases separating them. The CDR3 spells CASHLQGSGNTIYF. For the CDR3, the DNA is TGTGCCAGTCATCTCCAGGGATCTGGAAACACCATATATTTT.